The following is a T cell receptor beta chain sequence with its context. The CDR3 runs to 13 residues. The germline CDR1 and CDR2 sequences are MNHEY and SVGAGI. V was pared by 8 bases and J by 0 bases, with 10 bases between. These data are taken from a study of blood T cell repertoires in COVID-19. About the study: There were acute and convalescent COVID-19 samples, and they came from the United States, Italy and Spain.

In the authors' workflow: Quantification of nucleated cells was approximated via reference gene primer amplification. Measured with immunoSEQ multiplex PCR; TCRdb has only the in-frame clones, and not every one. That table furnishes V, J and clone size, whereas the DNA furnished D and trimming. This table holds roughly 75,000 clones, roughly nine tenths found once. Source material: peripheral blood. The sequence was collected from a man at least 80 years old in a cohort sampled during active COVID-19. The chain is built from TRBV6-5 and TRBJ1-1; D possibly corresponds to TRBD1 (5 bases). In nucleotides, the CDR3 is TGTGCCAGCGGGGCCACCATGAACACTGAAGCTTTCTTT. It specifies CASGATMNTEAFF.